These T cell receptor beta chains were read from a single sample in a study of T cell repertoires in cytomegalovirus infection. TCRdb ran MiXCR on the reads and lists one entry per CDR3 protein. The sample consists of around 550,000 distinct CDR3 sequences, about 25% of them appearing once. The sequenced sample was PBMCs. The receptor source for this set is a human donor in good health (CMV status not recorded). Some clones in this sample may be carry-over from other donors' samples. Each CDR3 is given with its conserved first and last residue.

v_call: TRBV12-3/TRBV12-4; cdr3_aa: CASSLMGTGNSPLHF
v_call: TRBV20-1; cdr3_aa: CLMGTEAFF
v_call: TRBV15; cdr3_aa: CATALGLTGEQYF
v_call: TRBV11-2; cdr3_aa: CASSLYFSGTGYYEQYF
v_call: TRBV19; cdr3_aa: CASSIIWTGVSTNEKLFF
v_call: TRBV7-2; cdr3_aa: CASSGQINEKLFF
v_call: TRBV4-1; cdr3_aa: CASSRTGMENQPQHF
v_call: TRBV6-2/TRBV6-3; cdr3_aa: CASSYPDGRMNTEAFF
v_call: TRBV6-6; cdr3_aa: CASSYSTSFPETQYF
v_call: TRBV7-8; cdr3_aa: CASSLSRFQGANNQPQHF
v_call: TRBV7-9; cdr3_aa: CASSSQGAADTQYF
v_call: TRBV7-2; cdr3_aa: CASSLAWGGAYGYTF
v_call: TRBV7-6; cdr3_aa: CASSFSSVTDTQYF
v_call: TRBV4-1; cdr3_aa: CASSQDLAGGQDIQYF
v_call: TRBV7-2; cdr3_aa: CASSYRQGSPYEQYF
v_call: TRBV7-2; cdr3_aa: CASSLTGGEKLFF
v_call: TRBV9; cdr3_aa: CASSVETRGYEQYF
v_call: TRBV6-2/TRBV6-3; cdr3_aa: CASSRTSGALLYNEQFF
v_call: TRBV7-8; cdr3_aa: CASRPGPYYEQYF
v_call: TRBV6-5; cdr3_aa: CASSYTDRDYGYTF
v_call: TRBV7-6; cdr3_aa: CASSGSGADTQYF
v_call: TRBV7-2; cdr3_aa: CASSGLISGTEAFF